This T cell receptor beta chain was retrieved from a study of blood T cell repertoires in COVID-19. Study details: Researchers got acute and convalescent COVID-19 samples from the United States, Italy and Spain.

This CDR3 comprises 14 residues. With 4 bases removed from V and 2 bases from J, the gap between germline ends came to 13 bases. Germline V lookup: CDR1 SGHDT, CDR2 YYEEEE. As processed by the authors: Estimation of nucleated cell counts was performed using reference gene primer amplification. The table came from immunoSEQ multiplex PCR; TCRdb's copy has only in-frame clones and leaves some out. From that table come the V and J calls and clone size; the DNA was used to work out D and trimming. The sample has about 230,000 clones, under 90% seen once. This clone has a single count. The receptor's source is a man in his fifties with COVID-19, enrolled during active disease. The sequenced material came from peripheral blood. The chain couples TRBV5-6 to TRBJ2-7; TRBD1 might be the D (8 bases). In DNA, the CDR3 is TGTGCCAGCAGCGTACAGGGGGGGACCTACGAGCAGTACTTC. Amino acids: CASSVQGGTYEQYF.